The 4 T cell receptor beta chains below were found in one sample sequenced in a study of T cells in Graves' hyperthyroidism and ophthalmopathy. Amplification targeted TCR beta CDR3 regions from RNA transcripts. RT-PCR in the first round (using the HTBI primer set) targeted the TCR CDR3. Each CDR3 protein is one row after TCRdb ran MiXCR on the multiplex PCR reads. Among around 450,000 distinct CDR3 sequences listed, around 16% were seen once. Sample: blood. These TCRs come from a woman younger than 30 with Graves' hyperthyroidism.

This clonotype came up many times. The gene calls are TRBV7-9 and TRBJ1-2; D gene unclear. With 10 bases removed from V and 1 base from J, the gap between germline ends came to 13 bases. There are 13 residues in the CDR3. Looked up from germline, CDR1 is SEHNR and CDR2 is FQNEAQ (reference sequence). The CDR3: CATTLGFNYGYTF. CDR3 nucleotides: TGTGCCACAACGCTCGGGTTTAACTATGGCTACACCTTC.

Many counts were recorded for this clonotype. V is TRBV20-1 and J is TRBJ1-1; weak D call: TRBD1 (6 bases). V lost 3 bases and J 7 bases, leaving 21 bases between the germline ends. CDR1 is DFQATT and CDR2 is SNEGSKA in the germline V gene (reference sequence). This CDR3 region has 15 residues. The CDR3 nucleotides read TGCAGTGCTAGGCGTACCTGGGGGCAGGGTATTGAAGCTTTCTTT. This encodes CSARRTWGQGIEAFF.

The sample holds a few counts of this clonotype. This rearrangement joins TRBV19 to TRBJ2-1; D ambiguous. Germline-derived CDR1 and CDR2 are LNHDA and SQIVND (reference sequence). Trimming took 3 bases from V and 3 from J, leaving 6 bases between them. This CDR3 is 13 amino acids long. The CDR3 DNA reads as TGTGCCAGTAGTATCCAAGACTACAATGAGCAGTTCTTC. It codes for CASSIQDYNEQFF.

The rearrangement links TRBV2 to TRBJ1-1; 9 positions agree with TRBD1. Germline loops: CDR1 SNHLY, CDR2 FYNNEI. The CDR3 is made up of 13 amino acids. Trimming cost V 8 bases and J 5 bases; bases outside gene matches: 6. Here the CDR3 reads CASGTGGSTEAFF. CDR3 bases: TGTGCCAGCGGAACAGGGGGCTCTACTGAAGCTTTCTTT. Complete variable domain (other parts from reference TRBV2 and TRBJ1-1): EPEVTQTPSHQVTQMGQEVILRCVPISNHLYFYWYRQILGQKVEFLVSFYNNEISEKSEIFDDQFSVERPDGSNFTLKIRSTKLEDSAMYFCASGTGGSTEAFFGQGTRLTVV.